Shown below are 24 T cell receptor beta chains from a single sample sequenced in a study of OX40 agonist ivuxolimab in advanced cancers. Receptor amplification or capture employed the immunoSEQ multiplex PCR assay. This immuneACCESS table, as held by TCRdb, lists in-frame sequences with V and J called but not all clones. Of the missing ones, under half trace to an unresolved V gene in checked studies; the others have no known cause. The sample table contains tens of thousands of clones; only one count was recorded for around four fifths of them. Roughly 1.1% of the sample is taken by the ten largest. The sample here was CD4+ or CD8+ T cells sorted from blood, taken in a trial of the OX40 agonist ivuxolimab. Source of these receptors: an adult with an advanced solid tumor such as melanoma, head and neck, liver or kidney cancer.

The rearrangement links TRBV5-1 to TRBJ2-1; D might be TRBD1 (6 bases). Germline lookup yields CDR1 SGHRS and CDR2 YFSETQ. Between the trimmed V and J ends, which lost 6 bases and 0 bases, there was a span of 13 bases. This CDR3 region has 15 residues. The CDR3 loop reads CASNDRFSSYNEQFF. The CDR3 DNA is TGCGCCAGCAACGACAGGTTTAGCTCCTACAATGAGCAGTTCTTC.

The chain carries TRBV6-6 and TRBJ2-7, with a weak D call TRBD2 (6 bases). There are 12 residues in the CDR3. Germline CDR1 and CDR2: MNHNY and SVGAGI (reference sequence). The ends were cut back, 2 bases at V and 4 bases at J, with 6 bases in the middle. CDR3 residues: CASSYRGYEQYV. The CDR3 coding sequence is TGTGCCAGCAGTTACCGGGGGTACGAGCAGTACGTC.

This sequence joins TRBV18 and TRBJ2-2, with D maybe TRBD1 (6 bases). The CDR3 extends over 14 amino acids. V was trimmed by 3 bases and J by 7 bases, leaving 12 bases between them. CDR1 KGHSH and CDR2 LQKENI come from the germline V gene. The CDR3 loop reads CASSPTGTFGELFF. In nucleotides, the CDR3 is TGTGCCAGCTCACCTACCGGGACATTCGGGGAGCTGTTTTTT.

This clone was observed a single time. J is TRBJ1-6 and V is TRBV11-2; TRBD1 is a possible D gene (6 bases). Looked up from germline, CDR1 is SGHAT and CDR2 is FQNNGV. V was cut by 6 bases and J by 7 bases, with 16 bases left in between. CDR3 length equals 15 residues. Here the CDR3 DNA reads TGTGCCAGCAGTTTCCCCGGGACAACCAATTCACCCCTCCACTTT. Its protein product is CASSFPGTTNSPLHF. The full variable domain, with the rest looked up from reference TRBV11-2 and TRBJ1-6, is EAGVAQSPRYKIIEKRQSVAFWCNPISGHATLYWYQQILGQGPKLLIQFQNNGVVDDSQLPKDRFSAERLKGVDSTLKIQPAKLEDSAVYLCASSFPGTTNSPLHFGNGTRLTVT.

V usage is TRBV4-2 and J usage is TRBJ1-2; a possible D gene is TRBD1 (5 bases). The ends were cut back, 1 base at V and 2 bases at J, with 17 bases in the middle. This CDR3 is built from 17 residues. Per germline, CDR1 LGHNA and CDR2 YNFKEQ. The CDR3 bases are TGTGCCAGCAGCCAAGGGACGACAGCCCTGGGGAACTATGGCTACACCTTC. Amino acids: CASSQGTTALGNYGYTF.

The chain carries TRBV10-3 and TRBJ1-5; maybe TRBD1 (5 bases). The CDR3 is made up of 14 amino acids. V was cut by 6 bases and J by 2 bases, with 11 bases left in between. From germline, CDR1 is ENHRY and CDR2 SYGVKD. The CDR3 reads CAIRKGPGNQPQHF. In DNA form, the CDR3 reads TGTGCCATCAGAAAGGGGCCAGGCAATCAGCCCCAGCATTTT.

The V call is TRBV5-6, the J call TRBJ2-2; a weak D match, TRBD1 (5 bases). Germline-derived CDR1 and CDR2 are SGHDT and YYEEEE. The CDR3 contains 14 residues. V gave up 2 bases and J gave up 1 base, with 6 bases separating them. The DNA for the CDR3 is TGTGCCAGCAGCTTTGGACAGAACACCGGGGAGCTGTTTTTT. Encoded protein: CASSFGQNTGELFF.

The chain is built from TRBV18 and TRBJ1-1; no reliable D call. The germline V gene encodes CDR1 KGHSH and CDR2 LQKENI. The V end was cut by 1 base, the J end by 0 bases, with 6 bases between. The CDR3 totals 14 residues. CDR3 amino acids: CASSPRILNTEAFF. CDR3 nucleotides: TGTGCCAGCTCACCACGGATATTGAACACTGAAGCTTTCTTT. The whole variable domain, remainder taken from reference TRBV18 and TRBJ1-1, is NAGVMQNPRHLVRRRGQEARLRCSPMKGHSHVYWYRQLPEEGLKFMVYLQKENIIDESGMPKERFSAEFPKEGPSILRIQQVVRGDSAAYFCASSPRILNTEAFFGQGTRLTVV.

About this clone: Sequence at one end of the junction differs from germline and may be a read error. This chain joins TRBV9 and TRBJ2-5; the D gene is possibly TRBD1 (6 bases). CDR3 length: 15 residues. Per the germline V gene, CDR1 is SGDLS and CDR2 is YYNGEE. CDR3 in DNA: TGTGCCAGCACCGTAGGGAACGACAGGCGAGAGACCCAGTACTTC. It yields the protein CASTVGNDRRETQYF.

Only a few counts were recorded for this clone. The chain recombines TRBV7-6 with TRBJ2-5; no clear D gene. The germline gives CDR1 SGHVS, CDR2 FNYEAQ. The CDR3 consists of 11 residues. Trimming removed 5 bases from V and 4 bases from J, with 5 bases in between. CDR3 protein: CASSLTETQYF. The CDR3 coding sequence is TGTGCCAGCAGCCTGACAGAGACCCAGTACTTC. Complete variable domain (other parts from reference TRBV7-6 and TRBJ2-5): GAGVSQSPRYKVTKRGQDVALRCDPISGHVSLYWYRQALGQGPEFLTYFNYEAQQDKSGLPNDRFSAERPEGSISTLTIQRTEQRDSAMYRCASSLTETQYFGPGTRLLVL.

CDR3 region: CASSVGLAGDEQYF. DNA for the CDR3: TGTGCCAGCAGTGTCGGACTAGCGGGGGACGAGCAGTACTTC. The chain recombines TRBV2 with TRBJ2-7; 13 nucleotides line up with TRBD2. The CDR3 has 14 amino acids. Unmatched junction bases numbered 2, after V lost 4 bases and J lost 5 bases. Germline V gene data show CDR1 as SNHLY and CDR2 as FYNNEI.

The chain uses TRBV27 and TRBJ2-2, with D possibly being TRBD1 (6 bases). V was clipped by 4 bases and J by 6 bases, with 9 bases between them. The germline V gene encodes CDR1 MNHEY and CDR2 SMNVEV (reference sequence). CDR3 size: 13 residues. DNA for the CDR3: TGTGCCAGCAGTTCACAGGGTCCCGGGGAGCTGTTTTTT. This translates into CASSSQGPGELFF.

V is TRBV28 and J is TRBJ2-3, with 10 bases identical to TRBD2. Germline loops: CDR1 MDHEN, CDR2 SYDVKM. CDR3 length: 15 amino acids. The V and J ends lost 4 bases and 7 bases, in that order; junction bases with no gene match: 8. In DNA, the CDR3 is TGTGCCAGCAGTTCACCAGCGGGGGGGTTTAATACGCAGTATTTT. It is translated as CASSSPAGGFNTQYF.

The rearrangement joins TRBV28 to TRBJ1-3; D is unclear. Trimming left V 8 bases short and J 3 bases short, with 14 bases between. This CDR3 region has 14 residues. Per the germline V gene, CDR1 is MDHEN and CDR2 is SYDVKM. The CDR3 here is CASQRQALGNTIYF. Here the CDR3 DNA reads TGTGCCAGCCAACGCCAGGCCCTTGGAAACACCATATATTTT.

CDR3 amino acids: CASSLGLNIQYF. CDR3 DNA: TGTGCCAGCAGCTTAGGTCTAAACATTCAGTACTTC. The chain links TRBV7-9 to TRBJ2-4; the D is unclear. Trimming took off 1 base at V and 6 bases at J, with 4 bases between the two ends. Germline CDR1 reads SEHNR; CDR2 reads FQNEAQ (reference sequence). The CDR3 runs 12 residues.

Here the CDR3 reads CASTRGPGGEETQYF. As DNA, the CDR3 is TGTGCCAGTACCCGGGGTCCGGGGGGGGAAGAGACCCAGTACTTC. The gene calls are TRBV19 and TRBJ2-5; 8 positions agree with TRBD2. V lost 7 bases and J lost 3; bases outside the gene matches: 10. Germline CDR1 and CDR2: LNHDA and SQIVND (reference sequence). The CDR3 is made up of 15 amino acids.

The CDR3 sequence is CASSVSPGRYNEQFF. CDR3 in DNA: TGTGCCAGCAGCGTATCGCCGGGGCGGTACAATGAGCAGTTCTTC. V gene TRBV9 combines with J gene TRBJ2-1; D may match TRBD1 or TRBD2 (5 bases each). The CDR3 consists of 15 residues. Germline lookup yields CDR1 SGDLS and CDR2 YYNGEE. V lost 1 base, J lost 4 bases, and 12 bases lay in between.

The chain uses TRBV27 and TRBJ1-5; 7 bases match TRBD1. The CDR3 has 15 residues. Per germline, CDR1 MNHEY and CDR2 SMNVEV (reference sequence). V lost 2 bases, J lost 5 bases, and 6 bases stayed unmatched. CDR3 in DNA: TGTGCCAGCAGTTTAGAGGGGGCCTTGTATCAGCCCCAGCATTTT. Translating gives CASSLEGALYQPQHF.

The chain joins TRBV5-1 to TRBJ2-3; D is unresolved. The V and J ends lost 1 base and 4 bases respectively, with 7 bases between them. This CDR3 comprises 13 residues. Germline assignment: CDR1 SGHRS and CDR2 YFSETQ. The DNA for the CDR3 is TGCGCCAGCAGCTTGAATTTGGCAGATACGCAGTATTTT. Its translation: CASSLNLADTQYF.

V usage is TRBV7-2 and J usage is TRBJ1-2; D gene ambiguous. Germline CDR1 and CDR2: SGHTA and FQGNSA. This CDR3 has 13 amino acids. Trimming took off 1 base at V and 8 bases at J, with 11 bases between the two ends. DNA for the CDR3: TGTGCCAGCAGCTTAGAAGGCCTAAGGGGCTACACCTTC. Amino acid sequence: CASSLEGLRGYTF.

The V gene is TRBV2, the J gene TRBJ2-2; 7 bases are a match to TRBD1. The CDR3 covers 16 residues. V dropped 0 bases and J dropped 1; count of bases not matched to a gene: 2. Germline V lookup: CDR1 SNHLY, CDR2 FYNNEI. The CDR3 DNA follows: TGTGCCAGCAGTGAAGCCGGGACAGAGAACACCGGGGAGCTGTTTTTT. This encodes CASSEAGTENTGELFF.

This sequence joins TRBV5-1 and TRBJ2-1; a weak D match, TRBD1 (5 bases). Germline V gene data show CDR1 as SGHRS and CDR2 as YFSETQ. The CDR3 runs 15 residues. V dropped 5 bases and J dropped 1 base, with 13 bases sitting between them. DNA for the CDR3: TGCGCCAGCAGTACCTTACCAGGGTCCTACAATGAGCAGTTCTTC. This translates into CASSTLPGSYNEQFF.

This clone was observed a handful of times. CDR3 sequence: CASSPREGSGANVLTF. The CDR3 DNA reads TGTGCCAGCAGCCCGCGAGAGGGCTCTGGGGCCAACGTCCTGACTTTC. The chain joins TRBV9 to TRBJ2-6; a weak D match, TRBD2 (5 bases). V shed 4 bases and J shed 0 bases, with 11 bases lying between them. This CDR3 is built from 16 residues. Per the germline V gene, CDR1 is SGDLS and CDR2 is YYNGEE.

This chain joins TRBV5-1 and TRBJ2-3; 8 bases match TRBD2. Trimming at V came to 3 bases and at J to 3 bases, leaving 6 bases not matched to a gene. CDR1 and CDR2 (germline): SGHRS, YFSETQ. This CDR3 contains 15 residues. The CDR3 sequence: CASSWAERGTDTQYF. Written as DNA, the CDR3 is TGCGCCAGCAGCTGGGCCGAGCGGGGGACAGATACGCAGTATTTT. Based on the CDR3 plus reference TRBV5-1 and TRBJ2-3, the full variable domain is KAGVTQTPRYLIKTRGQQVTLSCSPISGHRSVSWYQQTPGQGLQFLFEYFSETQRNKGNFPGRFSGRQFSNSRSEMNVSTLELGDSALYLCASSWAERGTDTQYFGPGTRLTVL.